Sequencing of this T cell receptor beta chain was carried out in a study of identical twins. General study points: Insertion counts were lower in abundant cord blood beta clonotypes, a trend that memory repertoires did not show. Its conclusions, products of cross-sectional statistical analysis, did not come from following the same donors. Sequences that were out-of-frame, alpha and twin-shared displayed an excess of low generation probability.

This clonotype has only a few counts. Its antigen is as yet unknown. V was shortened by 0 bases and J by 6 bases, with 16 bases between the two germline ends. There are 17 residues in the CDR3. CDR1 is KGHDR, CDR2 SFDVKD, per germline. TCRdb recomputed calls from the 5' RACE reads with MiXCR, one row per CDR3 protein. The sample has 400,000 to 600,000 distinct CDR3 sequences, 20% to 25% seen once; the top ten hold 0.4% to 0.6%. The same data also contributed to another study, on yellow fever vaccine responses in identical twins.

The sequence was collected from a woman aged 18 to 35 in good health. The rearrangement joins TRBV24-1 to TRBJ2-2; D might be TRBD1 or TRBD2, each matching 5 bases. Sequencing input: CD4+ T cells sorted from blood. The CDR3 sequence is CATSDLRGRDSAGELFF. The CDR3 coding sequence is TGTGCCACCAGTGATTTGCGGGGCAGGGATTCGGCCGGGGAGCTGTTTTTT.